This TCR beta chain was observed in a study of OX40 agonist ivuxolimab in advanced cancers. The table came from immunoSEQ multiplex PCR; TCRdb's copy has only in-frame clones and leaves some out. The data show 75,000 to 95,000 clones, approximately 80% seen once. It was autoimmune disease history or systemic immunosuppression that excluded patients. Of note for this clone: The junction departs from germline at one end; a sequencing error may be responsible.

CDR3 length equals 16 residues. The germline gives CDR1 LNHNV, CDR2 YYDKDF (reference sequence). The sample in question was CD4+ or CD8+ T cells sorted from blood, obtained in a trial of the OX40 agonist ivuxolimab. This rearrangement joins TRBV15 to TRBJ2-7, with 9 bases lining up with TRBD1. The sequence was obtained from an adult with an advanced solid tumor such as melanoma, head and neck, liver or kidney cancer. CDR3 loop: CATRSGFGTGQHEQYF. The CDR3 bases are TGTGCCACCCGCAGCGGGTTCGGGACAGGGCAACACGAGCAGTACTTC.